This T cell receptor (delta chain) was documented in a study of gamma-delta T cells after stem cell transplantation listed by TCRdb under 2016. The library was built by means of RT-PCR. These reads were obtained on an Illumina MiSeq. Public reads were reanalyzed in TCRdb with CATT, and rows carrying the same DNA were merged afterwards. In all, the sample holds approximately 2,200 delta-chain clones, and roughly 1% of those were seen once. The top ten hold 25% to 30% of the sample. Taking its sample share into account, this clone is medium-sized (0.01 to 0.1%). The target of this receptor is not known. No clone much larger than this one lies a single base away; base qualities are absent. The cysteine opens and the phenylalanine closes a CDR3 of 20 amino acids. The kept DNA is CDR3 alone, 60 bases in frame from the first base. Relative to germline, V is missing 3 bases and J is missing 0 bases, with 20 bases of the junction outside any gene match. Per the germline V gene (reference sequence), TVYSNPD is the CDR1 and GDNSRS is the CDR2.

Sequenced material: gamma-delta T cells. This sequence originates from a human donor. It is not recorded whose cells these are; they may come from a transplant donor. This receptor chain uses TRDV3 and TRDJ1; TRDD3 matches 12 bases in the middle. The DNA sequence is TGTGCCTTGGGGGGGGATTCCCCTGGGGGATACGCGGTTTACACCGATAAACTCATCTTT. This sequence encodes CALGGDSPGGYAVYTDKLIF.